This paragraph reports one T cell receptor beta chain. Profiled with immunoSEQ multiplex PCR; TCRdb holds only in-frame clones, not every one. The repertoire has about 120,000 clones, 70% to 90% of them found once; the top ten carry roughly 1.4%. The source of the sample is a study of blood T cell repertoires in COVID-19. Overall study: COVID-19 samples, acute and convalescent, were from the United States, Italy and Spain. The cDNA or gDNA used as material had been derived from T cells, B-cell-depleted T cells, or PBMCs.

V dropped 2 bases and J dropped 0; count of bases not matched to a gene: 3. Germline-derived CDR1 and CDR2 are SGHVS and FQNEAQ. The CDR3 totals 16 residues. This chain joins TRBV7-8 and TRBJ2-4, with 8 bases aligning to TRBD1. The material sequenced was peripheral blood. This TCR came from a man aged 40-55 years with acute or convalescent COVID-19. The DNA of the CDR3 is TGTGCCAGCAGCTTACAGGGGGCGCTAGCCAAAAACATTCAGTACTTC. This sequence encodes CASSLQGALAKNIQYF.